This T cell receptor (beta chain) emerged from a study of cytomegalovirus exposure and HLA in healthy donors. J was trimmed by 8 bases and V by 5 bases; bases with no gene match: 12. Germline V gene data show CDR1 as PRHDT and CDR2 as FYEKMQ (reference sequence). The CDR3 consists of 16 residues. This PCR relied on a set of 60 Vbeta primers and 13 Jbeta primers. Method: immunoSEQ multiplex PCR; TCRdb's copy keeps in-frame clones and lacks some. Of nearly 110,000 clones in the sample, about three quarters are singletons; the top ten hold less than 0.95%. The J gene is TRBJ2-1, the V gene TRBV13; 10 nucleotides match TRBD2. The receptor was derived from a boy younger than 18 in good health and CMV-seronegative. The sequenced sample was PBMCs. The CDR3 region has the DNA TGTGCCAGCAGCAGCGGGGGGGTGATGAGAGGGGATGAGCAGTTCTTC. Translated, it gives CASSSGGVMRGDEQFF.